Below, 10 T cell receptor beta chains from the same sample are listed, as sequenced in a study of T-cell reconstitution after alpha-beta-depleted transplantation in children. Unique molecular identifiers were used to barcode this TCRbeta library. TCRdb used MiXCR to reprocess the PCR reads, holding one entry per CDR3 protein. The sample includes about 830,000 distinct CDR3 sequences, roughly 15% of them seen just once. The input for sequencing was PBMCs, mostly from graft donor cells, taken 360 days after TCRalphabeta/CD19-depleted stem cell transplant. The receptors were sampled from a male patient aged 10 to 17 who had a stem cell transplant for acute lymphoblastic leukemia, so the T cells may come from the graft donor.

This chain joins TRBV12-3 or TRBV12-4 and TRBJ1-2, with D possibly TRBD1 on 6 matching bases. The CDR3 length is 13 residues. V lost 5 bases and J lost 2, with 9 bases in between. This CDR3 reads CASSRDINYGYTF. CDR3 DNA: TGTGCCAGCAGTCGGGACATCAACTATGGCTACACCTTC.

This clonotype has just a few counts. The V call is TRBV11-2, the J call TRBJ2-1; possible D gene TRBD2, 6 bases. CDR3 size: 12 residues. V gave up 5 bases and J gave up 11 bases, with 13 bases separating them. In germline, CDR1 is SGHAT, CDR2 FQNNGV. This CDR3 is CASSPPGGQQFF. The CDR3 bases are TGTGCCAGCAGCCCGCCCGGGGGTCAGCAGTTCTTC. The variable domain in full, completed from reference TRBV11-2 and TRBJ2-1, reads EAGVAQSPRYKIIEKRQSVAFWCNPISGHATLYWYQQILGQGPKLLIQFQNNGVVDDSQLPKDRFSAERLKGVDSTLKIQPAKLEDSAVYLCASSPPGGQQFFGPGTRLTVL.

The chain uses TRBV20-1 and TRBJ1-2, with a tentative D call TRBD1 (5 bases). The CDR3 loop spans 13 amino acids. CDR1 is DFQATT and CDR2 is SNEGSKA in the germline V gene (reference sequence). V shed 1 base and J shed 6 bases, with 12 bases lying between them. The CDR3 DNA sequence: TGCAGTGCTAGAGCAAGGGGCAGGCATGGCTACACCTTC. Translated, it gives CSARARGRHGYTF.

The chain is built from TRBV10-3 and TRBJ2-3; D is unclear. Trimming removed 6 bases at V and 2 bases at J, with 6 bases between. Germline V gene lookup returns CDR1 ENHRY and CDR2 SYGVKD. The CDR3 sequence is 12 residues long. The chain's CDR3 is CAISLNTDTQYF. The CDR3 DNA reads TGTGCCATCAGCCTAAACACAGATACGCAGTATTTT.

This clonotype has a handful of counts. In DNA form, the CDR3 reads TGCGCCAGCAGCTTGGAAGGAGACTCCCTTGACGAGCAGTACTTC. Translation gives CASSLEGDSLDEQYF. V and J are TRBV5-1 and TRBJ2-7; D not certain. CDR1 and CDR2 from the germline V gene are SGHRS and YFSETQ. The CDR3 runs 15 residues. Trimming took off 0 bases at V and 5 bases at J, with 15 bases between the two ends.

This clonotype was counted only a few times. The gene calls are TRBV19 and TRBJ2-6; 10 bases match TRBD1. V shed 4 bases and J 2 bases; nucleotides not matched to a gene: 11. Looked up from germline, CDR1 is LNHDA and CDR2 is SQIVND (reference sequence). This CDR3 is built from 19 residues. CDR3 sequence (DNA): TGTGCCAGTAGTACCAACCGGGACAGGGGAGAAGCTGGGGCCAACGTCCTGACTTTC. It codes for CASSTNRDRGEAGANVLTF. The variable domain in full, completed from reference TRBV19 and TRBJ2-6, reads DGGITQSPKYLFRKEGQNVTLSCEQNLNHDAMYWYRQDPGQGLRLIYYSQIVNDFQKGDIAEGYSVSREKKESFPLTVTSAQKNPTAFYLCASSTNRDRGEAGANVLTFGAGSRLTVL.

V usage is TRBV29-1 and J usage is TRBJ2-1; TRBD2 matches 10 bases. V trimming: 4 bases; J trimming: 4 bases; junction bases outside the gene matches: 4. The CDR3 extends over 14 amino acids. Looked up from germline, CDR1 is SQVTM and CDR2 is ANQGSEA. Here the CDR3 DNA reads TGCAGCGTTGTAGTGACTAGCGGGTACAATGAGCAGTTCTTC. Its translation: CSVVVTSGYNEQFF.

The V call is TRBV18, the J call TRBJ2-3; D is undetermined. The CDR3 is 13 residues long. Germline V gives CDR1 KGHSH, CDR2 LQKENI. V was pared by 0 bases and J by 5 bases, with 6 bases between. The CDR3 is CASSPPNVDTQYF. The CDR3, as DNA: TGTGCCAGCTCACCACCGAATGTAGATACGCAGTATTTT.

The J gene is TRBJ1-2, the V gene TRBV9; TRBD1 matches 7 bases. The CDR3 consists of 15 residues. Trimming removed 3 bases from V and 2 bases from J; junction bases left unmatched: 7. Germline V CDR1 and CDR2: SGDLS, YYNGEE. CDR3 in amino acids: CASSAGTDSNYGYTF. The CDR3 bases are TGTGCCAGCAGCGCCGGGACAGACAGCAACTATGGCTACACCTTC.

The rearrangement links TRBV3-1 to TRBJ2-3, with 12 bases fitting TRBD2. Trimming cost V 5 bases and J 6 bases; bases outside gene matches: 6. CDR1 is LGHDT and CDR2 is YNNKEL in the germline V gene (reference sequence). The CDR3 is made up of 15 amino acids. As DNA, the CDR3 is TGTGCCAGCAGCAGCCCCGGGACTAGCGGGGATACGCAGTATTTT. Its translation: CASSSPGTSGDTQYF.